This is a list of T cell receptor beta chains from one sample in a study of blood T cell repertoires in COVID-19. Some clones are missing from TCRdb's copy, which holds only in-frame ones; the method was immunoSEQ multiplex PCR. This sample carries around 120,000 clones, more than 65% of them seen once, and the ten largest clones take 2% to 2.5%. Sequenced input: peripheral blood. These receptors were collected from a woman aged 70-85 years with acute or convalescent COVID-19. Both conserved end residues are part of each CDR3. The D gene is left open where the match is weak. Rows may omit the clone size; those that give it use once, few, many or a size class.

CDR3aa | CDR3nt | d_gene | v_gene | abundance | j_gene
CASSMDGSSGSYNEQFF | TGTGCCAGTAGTATGGACGGGAGTAGCGGGAGCTACAATGAGCAGTTCTTC | TRBD2 | TRBV19 | . | TRBJ2-1
CASSSRLAGGHETQYF | TGTGCCAGCAGCTCTCGACTAGCGGGGGGGCATGAGACCCAGTACTTC | TRBD2 | TRBV3-1/TRBV3-2 | . | TRBJ2-5
CASREDRYYGYTF | TGTGCCAGCAGGGAGGACAGATACTATGGCTACACCTTC | . | TRBV6-5 | . | TRBJ1-2
CASSLSGSTNEQFF | TGTGCCAGCAGCCTAAGCGGGAGTACCAATGAGCAGTTCTTC | TRBD2 | TRBV3-1/TRBV3-2 | few | TRBJ2-1
CASSTGEGRRETQYF | TGTGCCAGCAGCACGGGGGAGGGTAGAAGAGAGACCCAGTACTTC | TRBD2 | TRBV9 | . | TRBJ2-5
CASSFPGLAGTSGGEQYF | TGTGCCAGCAGTTTCCCGGGACTAGCGGGAACAAGCGGAGGCGAGCAGTACTTC | TRBD2 | TRBV28 | . | TRBJ2-7
CASSSPPGLAGGRSYNEQFF | TGTGCCAGCAGCTCACCTCCGGGACTAGCGGGAGGCCGCTCCTACAATGAGCAGTTCTTC | TRBD2 | TRBV5-4 | . | TRBJ2-1
CASSSSSGEREQYF | TGCGCCAGCAGCTCCTCTAGCGGTGAAAGGGAGCAGTACTTC | TRBD2 | TRBV5-1 | . | TRBJ2-7
CASSHGRGRQPQHF | TGTGCCAGCAGCCATGGACGGGGGAGGCAGCCCCAGCATTTT | . | TRBV6-5 | few | TRBJ1-5
CASSFWFVQPNEKLFF | TGCGCCAGCAGCTTTTGGTTTGTACAGCCTAATGAAAAACTGTTTTTT | . | TRBV5-1 | . | TRBJ1-4
CASSETGHGYTF | TGTGCCAGCAGTGAGACAGGCCATGGCTACACCTTC | . | TRBV25-1 | few | TRBJ1-2
CASSLVVGDTEAFF | TGTGCCAGTAGTCTAGTCGTCGGGGACACTGAAGCTTTCTTT | . | TRBV19 | few | TRBJ1-1
CASSLGGGEGYTF | TGTGCCAGCAGCTTAGGAGGGGGCGAGGGCTACACCTTC | TRBD1 | TRBV11-2 | . | TRBJ1-2
CASSVGFSDTGELFF | TGTGCCAGCAGCGTAGGGTTTTCGGACACCGGGGAGCTGTTTTTT | . | TRBV9 | once | TRBJ2-2
CASSPGTGLDTEAFF | TGTGCCAGCAGTCCCGGGACAGGGTTAGACACTGAAGCTTTCTTT | TRBD1 | TRBV6-5 | . | TRBJ1-1
CASSSKPAGTGVYEQYF | TGTGCCAGCAGCTCTAAACCGGCCGGGACAGGGGTGTACGAGCAGTACTTC | TRBD1 | TRBV13 | . | TRBJ2-7
CANSPGTRGTDTQYF | TGTGCCAACTCCCCCGGGACTAGGGGCACAGATACGCAGTATTTT | . | TRBV21-1 | . | TRBJ2-3
CASSFAGEETQYF | TGTGCCAGCAGTTTTGCGGGGGAAGAGACCCAGTACTTC | TRBD2 | TRBV7-2 | medium-sized | TRBJ2-5
CASSPPRMSEQYF | TGTGCCAGCTCACCACCCAGGATGAGCGAGCAGTACTTC | . | TRBV18 | few | TRBJ2-7
CASSKTAAGDTEAFF | TGTGCCAGTAGTAAAACGGCGGCGGGGGACACTGAAGCTTTCTTT | . | TRBV19 | . | TRBJ1-1
CASSSGTGGADTEAFF | TGCGCCAGCAGCTCCGGGACAGGGGGCGCCGACACTGAAGCTTTCTTT | TRBD1 | TRBV5-1 | . | TRBJ1-1
CASNPRSRGSGRRAGELFF | TGTGCCAGTAACCCCCGCTCCAGGGGAAGCGGGAGAAGGGCCGGGGAGCTGTTTTTT | TRBD2 | TRBV19 | . | TRBJ2-2
CASSEIRTNTEAFF | TGCGCCAGCAGTGAGATCAGGACAAACACTGAAGCTTTCTTT | . | TRBV10-2 | few | TRBJ1-1
CASSLNGAGGRHTEAFF | TGTGCCAGCAGCTTGAATGGTGCGGGTGGGCGTCACACTGAAGCTTTCTTT | . | TRBV5-6 | once | TRBJ1-1
CASQVAGTAPYEQYF | TGTGCCAGCCAAGTTGCCGGGACAGCCCCCTACGAGCAGTACTTC | TRBD1 | TRBV27 | . | TRBJ2-7
CASSLGGTTDTQYF | TGTGCCAGCAGTTTAGGGGGCACCACAGATACGCAGTATTTT | . | TRBV27 | . | TRBJ2-3
CASSPGLNQETQYF | TGTGCCAGCAGCCCGGGACTGAACCAAGAGACCCAGTACTTC | . | TRBV5-4 | . | TRBJ2-5
CASSLERGGTEAFF | TGTGCCAGCAGCTTAGAGCGGGGGGGTACTGAAGCTTTCTTT | . | TRBV7-8 | . | TRBJ1-1
CASSRRTTDEQYF | TGTGCCAGTAGTCGCCGTACTACGGACGAGCAGTACTTC | . | TRBV19 | . | TRBJ2-7
CASSLRDRNTIYF | TGTGCCAGCAGTTTACGGGACAGAAACACCATATATTTT | . | TRBV12-3/TRBV12-4 | . | TRBJ1-3
CAIRDREAASGNTIYF | TGTGCCATCAGGGACAGGGAAGCAGCCTCTGGAAACACCATATATTTT | TRBD1 | TRBV10-3 | . | TRBJ1-3
CASSPPGGGVTEAFF | TGTGCCAGCAGTCCACCTGGGGGGGGAGTCACTGAAGCTTTCTTT | . | TRBV27 | . | TRBJ1-1
CASGSPRIPYEQYF | TGTGCTAGTGGTTCCCCCAGGATTCCCTACGAGCAGTACTTC | . | TRBV12-5 | . | TRBJ2-7
CASSGTGRYEQYF | TGTGCCAGCAGCGGTACAGGGCGTTACGAGCAGTACTTC | . | TRBV3-1/TRBV3-2 | . | TRBJ2-7
CASSPPRGGGTEAFF | TGTGCCAGCAGTCCCCCTCGAGGGGGGGGCACTGAAGCTTTCTTT | . | TRBV27 | few | TRBJ1-1
CASSLGQGLESPLHF | TGCGCCAGCAGCTTGGGACAGGGCCTAGAATCACCCCTCCACTTT | TRBD1 | TRBV5-1 | few | TRBJ1-6
CASSGQTGAYEQYF | TGTGCCAGCAGTGGCCAGACAGGGGCCTACGAGCAGTACTTC | TRBD1 | TRBV28 | . | TRBJ2-7
CAISESTSGGAKNIQYF | TGTGCCATCAGTGAGTCGACTAGCGGGGGTGCCAAAAACATTCAGTACTTC | TRBD2 | TRBV10-3 | few | TRBJ2-4
CASSPGVGNQPQHF | TGTGCCAGCAGCCCAGGGGTAGGTAATCAGCCCCAGCATTTT | . | TRBV5-4 | . | TRBJ1-5
CASSQPSLAGSEQYF | TGTGCCAGCAGCCAACCGAGCCTAGCGGGAAGCGAGCAGTACTTC | TRBD2 | TRBV3-1/TRBV3-2 | few | TRBJ2-7
CASSSDREQPQHF | TGTGCCAGCAGCTCTGACAGGGAGCAGCCCCAGCATTTT | TRBD1 | TRBV7-2 | . | TRBJ1-5
CTSSLGGGEFSTDTQYF | TGTACCAGCAGTTTGGGAGGAGGGGAGTTTAGCACAGATACGCAGTATTTT | . | TRBV27 | . | TRBJ2-3
CASSQDLFYEQYF | TGTGCCAGCAGCCAAGACTTGTTCTACGAGCAGTACTTC | . | TRBV4-2 | . | TRBJ2-7
CASSFWSGLTASTDTQYF | TGTGCCAGCAGCTTTTGGTCTGGACTAACTGCAAGCACAGATACGCAGTATTTT | . | TRBV13 | . | TRBJ2-3
CASSFQGTNTEAFF | TGTGCCAGCAGCTTCCAGGGGACAAACACTGAAGCTTTCTTT | . | TRBV11-2 | . | TRBJ1-1
CASSIRGDYTF | TGTGCCAGCAGTATCAGGGGGGACTACACCTTC | TRBD1 | TRBV2 | . | TRBJ1-2
CASSEGQGAWETQYF | TGTGCCAGCAGTGAAGGGCAGGGGGCTTGGGAGACCCAGTACTTC | TRBD1 | TRBV2 | once | TRBJ2-5
CASSFGSDSPLHF | TGTGCCAGTAGTTTTGGTAGTGATTCACCCCTCCACTTT | . | TRBV19 | . | TRBJ1-6
CASRYSTGGFTEAFF | TGTGCCAGCAGGTACTCGACAGGGGGTTTCACTGAAGCTTTCTTT | TRBD1 | TRBV6-5 | few | TRBJ1-1
CASSLEGGYEQYF | TGTGCCAGCAGTTTGGAGGGGGGGTACGAGCAGTACTTC | . | TRBV28 | . | TRBJ2-7